One TCR beta chain is described in this entry. Its antigen is not known. The method was immunoSEQ multiplex PCR; TCRdb's version includes in-frame clones alone and lacks a portion of them. The sample has around 100,000 clones, 94% seen once; the top ten hold 3.8%. The CDR3 is made up of 17 amino acids. The germline gives CDR1 LNHDA, CDR2 SQIVND (reference sequence). V dropped 1 base and J dropped 0 bases, with 12 bases sitting between them. The source of the sample is a study of brain T cells in children with intractable seizures. Findings of the study overall: Viral specificity was inferred only from CDR3 similarity; HCMV serostatus was unknown. Clones missing pre-surgery may reflect undersampling of that blood sample.

Only cases whose brain tissue showed the highest T cell transcript signatures were sequenced. At least one anti-epileptic drug was given before surgery. The receptor's source is a boy younger than two with hemimegalencephaly and intractable seizures. This specimen was peripheral blood, taken at surgery. The genes are TRBV19 and TRBJ2-2; maybe TRBD1 (5 bases). The CDR3 DNA is TGTGCCAGTAGTATAGGGGTTGCAGGGCCGAACACCGGGGAGCTGTTTTTT. Protein sequence: CASSIGVAGPNTGELFF.